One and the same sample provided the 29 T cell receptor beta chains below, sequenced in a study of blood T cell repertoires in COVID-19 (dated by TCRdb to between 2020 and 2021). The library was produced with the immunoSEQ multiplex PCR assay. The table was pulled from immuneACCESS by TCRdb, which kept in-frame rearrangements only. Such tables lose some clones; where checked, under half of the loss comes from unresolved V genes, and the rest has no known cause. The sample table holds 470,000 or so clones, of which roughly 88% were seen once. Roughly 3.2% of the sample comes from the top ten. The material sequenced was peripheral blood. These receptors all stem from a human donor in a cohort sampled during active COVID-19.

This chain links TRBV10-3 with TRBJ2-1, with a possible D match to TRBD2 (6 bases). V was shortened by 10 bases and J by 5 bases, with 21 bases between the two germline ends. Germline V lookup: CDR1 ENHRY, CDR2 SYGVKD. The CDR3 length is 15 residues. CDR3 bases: TGTGCCACTACCGGGGCCGGGGGTTCCAACAATGAGCAGTTCTTC. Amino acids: CATTGAGGSNNEQFF.

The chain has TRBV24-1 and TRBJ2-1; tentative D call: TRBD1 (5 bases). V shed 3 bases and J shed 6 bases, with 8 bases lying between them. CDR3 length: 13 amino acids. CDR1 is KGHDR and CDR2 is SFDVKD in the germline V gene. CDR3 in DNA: TGTGCCACCAGTGATACCAGGGCCAATGAGCAGTTCTTC. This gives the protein CATSDTRANEQFF.

The CDR3 bases are TGTGCCAGTAGTCAAGTAGGTACAGGGGCGCGACGGCAGTTCTTC. Encoded protein: CASSQVGTGARRQFF. This chain links TRBV19 with TRBJ2-1; TRBD1 matches 7 bases. This CDR3 comprises 15 residues. The germline V gene has CDR1 LNHDA and CDR2 SQIVND (reference sequence). Trimming removed 5 bases from V and 12 bases from J; junction bases left unmatched: 16.

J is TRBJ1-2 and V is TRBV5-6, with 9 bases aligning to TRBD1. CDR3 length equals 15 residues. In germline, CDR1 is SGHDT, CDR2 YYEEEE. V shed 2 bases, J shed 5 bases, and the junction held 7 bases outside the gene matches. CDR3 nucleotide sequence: TGTGCCAGCAGCTTCTTGGGACAGGGAAGATATGGCTACACCTTC. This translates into CASSFLGQGRYGYTF. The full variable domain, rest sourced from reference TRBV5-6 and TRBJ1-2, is DAGVTQSPTHLIKTRGQQVTLRCSPKSGHDTVSWYQQALGQGPQFIFQYYEEEERQRGNFPDRFSGHQFPNYSSELNVNALLLGDSALYLCASSFLGQGRYGYTFGSGTRLTVV.

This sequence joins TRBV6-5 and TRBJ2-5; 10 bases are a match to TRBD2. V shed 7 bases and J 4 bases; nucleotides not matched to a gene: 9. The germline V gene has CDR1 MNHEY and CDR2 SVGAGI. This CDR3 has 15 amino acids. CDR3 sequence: CASNPTSGVLETQYF. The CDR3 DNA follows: TGTGCCAGCAACCCCACTAGCGGGGTATTAGAGACCCAGTACTTC.

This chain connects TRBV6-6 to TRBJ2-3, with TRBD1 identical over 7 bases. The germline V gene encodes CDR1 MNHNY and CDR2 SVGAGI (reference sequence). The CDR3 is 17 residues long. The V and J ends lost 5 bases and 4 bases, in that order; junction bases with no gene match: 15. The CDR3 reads CASSLLRQGSGPDTQYF. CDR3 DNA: TGTGCCAGCAGTCTCCTTCGACAGGGAAGTGGACCAGATACGCAGTATTTT.

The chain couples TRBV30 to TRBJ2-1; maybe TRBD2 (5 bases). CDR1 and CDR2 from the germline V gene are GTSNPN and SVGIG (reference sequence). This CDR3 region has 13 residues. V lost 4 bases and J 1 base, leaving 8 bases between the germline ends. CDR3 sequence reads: CAWTQRSYNEQFF. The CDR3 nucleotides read TGTGCCTGGACACAGCGGTCCTACAATGAGCAGTTCTTC.

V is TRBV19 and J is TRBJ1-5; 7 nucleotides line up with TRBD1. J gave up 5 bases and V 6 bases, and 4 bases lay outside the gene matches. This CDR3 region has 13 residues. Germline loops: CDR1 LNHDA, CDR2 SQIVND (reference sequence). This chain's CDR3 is CASSGTVDQPQHF. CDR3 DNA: TGTGCCAGTAGCGGGACAGTCGATCAGCCCCAGCATTTT.

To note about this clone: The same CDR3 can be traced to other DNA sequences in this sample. CDR3 loop: CASSRDSNTEAFF. For the CDR3, the DNA is TGTGCCAGCAGCCGGGATTCGAACACTGAAGCTTTCTTT. This rearrangement joins TRBV5-4 to TRBJ1-1; D unclear. Germline-derived CDR1 and CDR2 are SGHNT and YYREEE (reference sequence). Trimming removed 4 bases at V and 1 base at J, with 8 bases between. The CDR3 loop spans 13 amino acids.

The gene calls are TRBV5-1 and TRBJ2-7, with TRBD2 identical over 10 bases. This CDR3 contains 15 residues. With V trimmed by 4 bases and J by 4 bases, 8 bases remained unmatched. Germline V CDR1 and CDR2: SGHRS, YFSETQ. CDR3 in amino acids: CASSILAGGRYEQYF. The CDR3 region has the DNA TGCGCCAGCAGCATATTAGCGGGAGGAAGGTACGAGCAGTACTTC.

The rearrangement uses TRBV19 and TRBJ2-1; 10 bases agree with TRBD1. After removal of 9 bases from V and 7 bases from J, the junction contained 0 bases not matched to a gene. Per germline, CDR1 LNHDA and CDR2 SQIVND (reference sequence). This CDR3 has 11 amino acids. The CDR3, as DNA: TGTGCCAGGGACAGGGGGAATGAGCAGTTCTTC. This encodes CARDRGNEQFF.

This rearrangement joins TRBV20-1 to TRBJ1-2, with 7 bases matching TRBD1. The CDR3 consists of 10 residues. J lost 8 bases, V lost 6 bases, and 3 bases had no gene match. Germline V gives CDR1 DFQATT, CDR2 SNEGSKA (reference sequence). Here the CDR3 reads CSATGVGYTF. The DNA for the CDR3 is TGCAGTGCCACAGGGGTGGGCTACACCTTC.

CDR3 in amino acids: CASSVGIGRNTIYF. The CDR3 DNA reads TGTGCCAGCAGCGTCGGGATCGGGCGAAACACCATATATTTT. The gene calls are TRBV2 and TRBJ1-3; D remains ambiguous. The CDR3 runs 14 residues. V gave up 6 bases and J gave up 5 bases, with 14 bases separating them. In germline, CDR1 is SNHLY, CDR2 FYNNEI. Variable domain in full (rest from reference TRBV2 and TRBJ1-3): EPEVTQTPSHQVTQMGQEVILRCVPISNHLYFYWYRQILGQKVEFLVSFYNNEISEKSEIFDDQFSVERPDGSNFTLKIRSTKLEDSAMYFCASSVGIGRNTIYFGEGSWLTVV.

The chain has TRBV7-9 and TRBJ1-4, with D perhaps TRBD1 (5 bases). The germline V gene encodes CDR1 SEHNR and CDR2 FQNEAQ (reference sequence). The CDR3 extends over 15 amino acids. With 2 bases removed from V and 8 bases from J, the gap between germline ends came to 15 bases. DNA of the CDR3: TGTGCCAGCAGCTTATTGCGGGGGATGGAGGAAAAACTGTTTTTT. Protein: CASSLLRGMEEKLFF.

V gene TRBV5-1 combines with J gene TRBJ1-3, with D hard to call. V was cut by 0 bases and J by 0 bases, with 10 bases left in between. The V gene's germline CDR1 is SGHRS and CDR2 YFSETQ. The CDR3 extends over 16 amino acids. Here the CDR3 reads CASSLAQVSSGNTIYF. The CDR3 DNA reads TGCGCCAGCAGCTTGGCCCAGGTCAGCTCTGGAAACACCATATATTTT.

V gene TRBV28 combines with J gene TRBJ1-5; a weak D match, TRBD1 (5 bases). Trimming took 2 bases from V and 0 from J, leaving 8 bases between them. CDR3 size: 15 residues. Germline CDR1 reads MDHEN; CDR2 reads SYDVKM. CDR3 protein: CASSLGGNSNQPQHF. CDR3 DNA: TGTGCCAGCAGTTTAGGGGGGAATAGCAATCAGCCCCAGCATTTT.

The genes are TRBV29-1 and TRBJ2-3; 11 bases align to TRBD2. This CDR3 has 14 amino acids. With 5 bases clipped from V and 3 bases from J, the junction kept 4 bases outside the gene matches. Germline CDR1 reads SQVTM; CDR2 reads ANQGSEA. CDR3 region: CSVSSGRETDTQYF. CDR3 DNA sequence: TGCAGCGTTAGTAGCGGGAGGGAGACAGATACGCAGTATTTT.

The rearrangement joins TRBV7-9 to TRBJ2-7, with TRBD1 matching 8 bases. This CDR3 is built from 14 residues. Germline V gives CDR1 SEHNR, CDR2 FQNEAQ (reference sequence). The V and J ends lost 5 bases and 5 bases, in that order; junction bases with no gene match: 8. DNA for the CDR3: TGTGCCAGCAGCCCAGGGGGCCAAGGCGACGAGCAGTACTTC. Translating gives CASSPGGQGDEQYF.

The DNA of the CDR3 is TGCGCCAGCAGCCAAGATTCAGCGACCTACGAGCAGTACTTC. Protein product: CASSQDSATYEQYF. The J gene is TRBJ2-7, the V gene TRBV4-3, with D uncertain. Deletions cut 0 bases from V and 2 bases from J, with 8 bases between. The CDR3 runs 14 residues. Looked up from germline, CDR1 is LGHNA and CDR2 is YSLEER.

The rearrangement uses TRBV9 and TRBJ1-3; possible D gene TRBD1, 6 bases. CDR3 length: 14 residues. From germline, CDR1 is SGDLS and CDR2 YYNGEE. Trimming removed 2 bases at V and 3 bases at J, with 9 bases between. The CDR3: CASSVSGVGNTIYF. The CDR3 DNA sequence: TGTGCCAGCAGCGTTTCAGGGGTTGGAAACACCATATATTTT.

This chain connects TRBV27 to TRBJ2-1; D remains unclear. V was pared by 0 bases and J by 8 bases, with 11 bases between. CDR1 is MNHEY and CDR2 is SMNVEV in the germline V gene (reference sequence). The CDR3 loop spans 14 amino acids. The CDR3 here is CASSLSASGHEQFF. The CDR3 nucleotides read TGTGCCAGCAGTTTATCCGCGAGTGGGCATGAGCAGTTCTTC.

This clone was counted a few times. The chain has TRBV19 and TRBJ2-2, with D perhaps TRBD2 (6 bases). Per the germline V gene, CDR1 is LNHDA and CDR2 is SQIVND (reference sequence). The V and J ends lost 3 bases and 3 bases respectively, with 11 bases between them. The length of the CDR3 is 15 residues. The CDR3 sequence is CASSIGGWDTGELFF. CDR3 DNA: TGTGCCAGTAGTATTGGAGGGTGGGACACCGGGGAGCTGTTTTTT.

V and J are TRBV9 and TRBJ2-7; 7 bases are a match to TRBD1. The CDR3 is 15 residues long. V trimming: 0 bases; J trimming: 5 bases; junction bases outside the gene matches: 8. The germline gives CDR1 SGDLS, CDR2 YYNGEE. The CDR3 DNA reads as TGTGCCAGCAGCGTAGTGGGAGACAGGGAACACGAGCAGTACTTC. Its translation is CASSVVGDREHEQYF.

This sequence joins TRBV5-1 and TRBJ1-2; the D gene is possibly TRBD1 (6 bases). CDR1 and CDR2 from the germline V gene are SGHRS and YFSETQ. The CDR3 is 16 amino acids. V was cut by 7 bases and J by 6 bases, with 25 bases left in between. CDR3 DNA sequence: TGCGCCAGCTCTGGGGGCGACAGGCCCCACGGAGATGGCTACACCTTC. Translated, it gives CASSGGDRPHGDGYTF.

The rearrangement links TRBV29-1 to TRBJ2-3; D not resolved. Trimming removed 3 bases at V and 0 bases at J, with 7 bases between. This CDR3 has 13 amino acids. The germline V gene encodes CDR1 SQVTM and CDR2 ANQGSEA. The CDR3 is CSVDLSSTDTQYF. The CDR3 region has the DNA TGCAGCGTTGATCTGAGCAGCACAGATACGCAGTATTTT.

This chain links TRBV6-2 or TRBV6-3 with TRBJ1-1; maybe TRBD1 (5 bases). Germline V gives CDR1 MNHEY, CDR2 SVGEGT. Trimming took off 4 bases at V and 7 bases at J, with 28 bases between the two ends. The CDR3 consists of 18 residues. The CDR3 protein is CASSSDLGGDPRGSEAFF. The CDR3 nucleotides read TGTGCCAGCAGTTCCGACCTCGGGGGGGACCCCAGAGGGAGTGAAGCTTTCTTT.

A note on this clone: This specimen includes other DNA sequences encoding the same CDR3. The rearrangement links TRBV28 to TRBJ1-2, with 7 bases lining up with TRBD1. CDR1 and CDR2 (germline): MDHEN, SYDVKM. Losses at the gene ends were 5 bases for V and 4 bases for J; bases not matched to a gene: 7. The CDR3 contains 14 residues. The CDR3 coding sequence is TGTGCCAGCAGTATCCGACAGGGATCCTATGGCTACACCTTC. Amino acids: CASSIRQGSYGYTF.

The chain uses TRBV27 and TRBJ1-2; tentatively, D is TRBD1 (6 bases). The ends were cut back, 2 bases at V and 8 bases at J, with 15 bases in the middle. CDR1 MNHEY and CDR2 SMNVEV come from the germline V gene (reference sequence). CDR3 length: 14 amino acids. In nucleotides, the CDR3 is TGTGCCAGCAGTTTAGGTACAGGGATGGGGGGCTACACCTTC. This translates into CASSLGTGMGGYTF.

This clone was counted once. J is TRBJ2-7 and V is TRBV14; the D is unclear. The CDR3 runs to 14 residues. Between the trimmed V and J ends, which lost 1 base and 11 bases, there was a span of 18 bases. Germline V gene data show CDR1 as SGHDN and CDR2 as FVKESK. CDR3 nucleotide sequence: TGTGCCAGCAGCCAAGGGGCAGGAATACCGCAGAAGTACTTC. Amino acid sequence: CASSQGAGIPQKYF. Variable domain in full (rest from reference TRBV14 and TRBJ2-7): EAGVTQFPSHSVIEKGQTVTLRCDPISGHDNLYWYRRVMGKEIKFLLHFVKESKQDESGMPNNRFLAERTGGTYSTLKVQPAELEDSGVYFCASSQGAGIPQKYFGPGTRLTVT.